The clone carrying this TCR beta chain was seen a few times. The target antigen is unknown. The source of the sample is a study of T-cell memory formation after mild COVID-19. 5'RACE with constant-segment primers built TCRalpha and TCRbeta cDNA libraries with UMIs. TCRdb ran MiXCR on the 5' RACE reads and lists one entry per CDR3 protein. The table shows around 340,000 distinct CDR3 sequences, with approximately 13% occurring only once. CDR3 length: 13 amino acids. Per germline, CDR1 SGHTA and CDR2 FQGNSA. V lost 0 bases, J lost 16 bases, and 9 bases stayed unmatched. Study-wide results and caveats: Some clones that responded turned up in pre-infection memory, which suggests that cross-reactive memory joined in.

This sequence originates from a man between 18 and 35 years old who had mild COVID-19 (a few samples of this study predate the infection). Cell type and time point are not known. J is TRBJ2-4 and V is TRBV7-2; 7 bases line up with TRBD2. The specimen was PBMCs or a T cell subset sorted from them (not recorded which). CDR3: CASSLAALAELYF. The CDR3 DNA follows: TGTGCCAGCAGCTTAGCGGCGCTAGCGGAGCTTTACTTC.